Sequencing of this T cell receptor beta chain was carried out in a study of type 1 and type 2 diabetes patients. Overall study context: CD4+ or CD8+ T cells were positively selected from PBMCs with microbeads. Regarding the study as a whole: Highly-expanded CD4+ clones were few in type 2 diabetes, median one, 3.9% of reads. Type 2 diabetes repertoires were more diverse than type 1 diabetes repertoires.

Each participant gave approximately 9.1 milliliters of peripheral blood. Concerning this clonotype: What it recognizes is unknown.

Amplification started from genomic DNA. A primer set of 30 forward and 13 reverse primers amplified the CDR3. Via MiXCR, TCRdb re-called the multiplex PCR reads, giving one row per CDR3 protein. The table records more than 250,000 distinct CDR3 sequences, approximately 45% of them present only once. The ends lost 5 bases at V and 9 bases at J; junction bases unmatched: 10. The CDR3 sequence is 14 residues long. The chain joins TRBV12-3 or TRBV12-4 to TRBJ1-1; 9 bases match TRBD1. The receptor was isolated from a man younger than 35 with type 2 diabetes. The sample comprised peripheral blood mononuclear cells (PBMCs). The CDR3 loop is CASSGTGGATKAFF. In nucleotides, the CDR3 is TGTGCCAGCAGTGGCACAGGGGGCGCTACTAAAGCTTTCTTT.